This is a list of T cell receptor beta chains from one sample in a study of regulatory T cells in long-lasting Graves disease. TCRdb re-analysed the multiplex PCR reads in MiXCR, keeping a single row per CDR3 protein. This sample carries a few hundred thousand distinct CDR3 sequences, 18% of them seen once, and the ten largest clones take approximately 15%. This sample also belongs to another study, concerning T cells in Graves' hyperthyroidism and ophthalmopathy.

The sample consisted of peripheral blood mononuclear cells (PBMCs), taken at new diagnosis, from a patient treated with antithyroid drugs. Receptors were obtained from a woman aged 25 to 39 with Graves disease. CDR3s include the opening cysteine and the closing phenylalanine or tryptophan. D genes are given only for firm matches. Part of the rows lack a size; the others show once, few, many or a class for expanded clones.

cdr3_nt cdr3_aa v_call cdr3_length d_call j_call clone_size
TGTGCCAGCAGCCGACAGGCTCAACACAATGAGCAGTTCTTC CASSRQAQHNEQFF TRBV2 14 NA TRBJ2-1 NA
TGTGCCAGCAGTGAAATAGAGACCCAGTACTTC CASSEIETQYF TRBV25-1 11 NA TRBJ2-5 NA
TGCAGTGCTAGAGCGGTGGCAGGTTCGGACACTGAAGCTTTCTTT CSARAVAGSDTEAFF TRBV20-1 15 NA TRBJ1-1 many
TGCGCCAGCAGCTTGGAGGTAGGAGGGACAGATAATTCACCCCTCCACTTT CASSLEVGGTDNSPLHF TRBV5-1 17 TRBD1 TRBJ1-6 NA
TGTGCCAGCAGCCATCCCTCTCGAGCCTGGGACAAGCCCCTTGAGACCCAGTACTTC CASSHPSRAWDKPLETQYF TRBV4-2 19 NA TRBJ2-5 many
TGTGCCAGCAGTAGCGACAGGGCCGGTGAGCAGTTCTTC CASSSDRAGEQFF TRBV6-2/TRBV6-3 13 TRBD1 TRBJ2-1 many
TGTGCCAGCAGCCAAGATTCATGGGGAGATGAAGCTTTCTTT CASSQDSWGDEAFF TRBV3-1 14 NA TRBJ1-1 NA
TGCGCCAGCAGCCAAGGGGAACAGGGTACCGGGGAGCTGTTTTTT CASSQGEQGTGELFF TRBV4-1 15 NA TRBJ2-2 many
TGCGCCAGCAGCTTCGGCGGGGCCTACGAGCAGTACTTC CASSFGGAYEQYF TRBV5-1 13 NA TRBJ2-7 many
TGTGCCAGCAGCACCGGGACTAGCGGGGGGCGGGAGCAGTACTTC CASSTGTSGGREQYF TRBV7-9 15 TRBD2 TRBJ2-7 many
TGCGCCAGCAGTGAGCTCCCCTGGACAGATACGCAGTATTTT CASSELPWTDTQYF TRBV6-2/TRBV6-3 14 NA TRBJ2-3 many
TGTGCCAGCAGTGCAGGGGTAAAGGGTCAGCCCCAGCATTTT CASSAGVKGQPQHF TRBV27 14 NA TRBJ1-5 many
TGTGCCAGCAGCTTGTATTCGTCCGGGACAGGGGACACCGGGGAGCTGTTTTTT CASSLYSSGTGDTGELFF TRBV5-6 18 TRBD1 TRBJ2-2 many
TGTGCCAGCAGTCGTGTCGGGGAGGAGCAGTACTTC CASSRVGEEQYF TRBV27 12 NA TRBJ2-7 many
TGCGCCAGCAGCCCCATGGCAGGACTGGACGAGGAGCAGTACTTC CASSPMAGLDEEQYF TRBV5-1 15 NA TRBJ2-7 many
TGCGCCAGCAGCCCGACAGCCTCACCGTATGGCTACACCTTC CASSPTASPYGYTF TRBV5-1 14 NA TRBJ1-2 few
TGTGCCAGTGCTCAGATCAGTGTGGGCACCGGGGAGCTGTTTTTT CASAQISVGTGELFF TRBV2 15 NA TRBJ2-2 many
TGTGCCAGCAGCCCATCCCCCCGGGGAACGAGAGGGTACGAGCAGTACTTC CASSPSPRGTRGYEQYF TRBV7-8 17 NA TRBJ2-7 many
TGTGCCAGCAGTTTAGGGGTTCGTTCACCCCTCCACTTT CASSLGVRSPLHF TRBV27 13 NA TRBJ1-6 NA
TGTGCCAGCAGTTACTACGACAGACCCATGAACACTGAAGCTTTCTTT CASSYYDRPMNTEAFF TRBV6-9 16 NA TRBJ1-1 NA
TGTGCCGGCAGTTTGGGGTACGAGCAGTACTTC CAGSLGYEQYF TRBV28 11 NA TRBJ2-7 once
TGTGCCAGCCAGGGGGTCGGCGAGCAGTACTTC CASQGVGEQYF TRBV12-3/TRBV12-4 11 TRBD1 TRBJ2-7 many
TGCAGTGCTAGAGTTTGGAAGACTAAGTCCTACGAGCAGTACTTC CSARVWKTKSYEQYF TRBV20-1 15 NA TRBJ2-7 many
TGTGCCATCAGTCAAGGGAACGGTCAGCCCCAGCATTTT CAISQGNGQPQHF TRBV10-3 13 NA TRBJ1-5 NA
TGTGCCAGCAGTGAAGCGGGCAGGGTCCGGGGCTACACCTTC CASSEAGRVRGYTF TRBV6-2/TRBV6-3 14 NA TRBJ1-2 many
TGTGCCACCCGGGGCACTGAAGCTTTCTTT CATRGTEAFF TRBV2 10 NA TRBJ1-1 many
TGTGCCAGCAGTCCCGAACTGACTGAAGCTTTCTTT CASSPELTEAFF TRBV12-3/TRBV12-4 12 NA TRBJ1-1 many
TGTGCCAGCAGTGAATTTGGCTCGACCACCGGGACAGGGGCTGGCTACACCTTC CASSEFGSTTGTGAGYTF TRBV2 18 TRBD1 TRBJ1-2 many
TGTGCCAGCAGCTTAGAGAAGGGAAAGGGCTACACCTTC CASSLEKGKGYTF TRBV7-9 13 NA TRBJ1-2 many
TGTGCTAGCAGTCCCTCCGGGGGGAATGAGCAGTTCTTC CASSPSGGNEQFF TRBV6-1 13 TRBD2 TRBJ2-1 NA
TGTGCCAGTAGTCAGAAGCTGAACACTGAAGCTTTCTTT CASSQKLNTEAFF TRBV19 13 NA TRBJ1-1 many
TGTGCCAGCAGTTTGCCGCGAGCGGGGGTGGGCTCCTACGAGCAGTACTTC CASSLPRAGVGSYEQYF TRBV28 17 TRBD2 TRBJ2-7 NA
TGCAGCTCCAGACGGGGGATATCAGATACGCAGTATTTT CSSRRGISDTQYF TRBV29-1 13 NA TRBJ2-3 NA
TGTGCCAGTAGTACTAGTGGGAGCTTTTCCTATGGCTACACCTTC CASSTSGSFSYGYTF TRBV19 15 NA TRBJ1-2 many
TGTGCCAGCAGTTTGAACTTATGGGGTGGAGCTTTCTTT CASSLNLWGGAFF TRBV12-3/TRBV12-4 13 NA TRBJ1-1 NA
TGTGCCGCGGCACGGACCTCTGGGGCCAACGTCCTGACTTTC CAAARTSGANVLTF TRBV2 14 NA TRBJ2-6 many
TGTGCCAGCCTCCGGCAGGGGGCGGCCGGGGAGCTGTTTTTT CASLRQGAAGELFF TRBV2 14 TRBD1 TRBJ2-2 many
TGTGCCAGCAGAGACTTCGCCAGCTCCTACAATGAGCAGTTCTTC CASRDFASSYNEQFF TRBV6-1 15 NA TRBJ2-1 many
TGCAGTGCCGCCCTGACAGGGGGCTATGGCTACACCTTC CSAALTGGYGYTF TRBV20-1 13 TRBD1 TRBJ1-2 NA
TGCAGTGCCGAGGGAGGCTCTGGAAACACCATATATTTT CSAEGGSGNTIYF TRBV20-1 13 NA TRBJ1-3 many
TGTGCCAGCAGCCCTGACAGGTACAATGAGCAGTTCTTC CASSPDRYNEQFF TRBV7-2 13 NA TRBJ2-1 many
TGTGCCAGCAGCTTAACAGGGACAGGGGGCGTCGAGCAGTACTTC CASSLTGTGGVEQYF TRBV7-3 15 TRBD1 TRBJ2-7 few
TGTGCCAGCAGCGTAGCTAACGCAAAGGCCGGGGAGCTGTTTTTT CASSVANAKAGELFF TRBV9 15 NA TRBJ2-2 many
TGTGCCAGCACGATGTCCACAGGGAGGGATCAGCCCCAGCATTTT CASTMSTGRDQPQHF TRBV6-1 15 NA TRBJ1-5 many
TGCGCCAGCAGTCGGACGCCAGAGACCCAGTACTTC CASSRTPETQYF TRBV5-1 12 NA TRBJ2-5 many
TGTGCCAGCAGCCTTCCCGGGACAGGGGCGGACGAGCAGTACTTC CASSLPGTGADEQYF TRBV3-1 15 TRBD1 TRBJ2-7 many
TGCGCCAGCAGCTTGGGCACCACCCCAAGAGGGCCCCAGCATTTT CASSLGTTPRGPQHF TRBV5-1 15 NA TRBJ1-5 NA
TGTGCCAGCAGCTTATCGGGACTAGCGGGGGGTGAGACCCAGTACTTC CASSLSGLAGGETQYF TRBV11-2 16 TRBD2 TRBJ2-5 NA
TGTGCCATCAGCAGGACAGGGGAGGAGGACTATGGCTACACCTTC CAISRTGEEDYGYTF TRBV10-3 15 TRBD1 TRBJ1-2 few
TGTGCCAGCAGTGTCAGGGTTGTCTATGGCTACACCTTC CASSVRVVYGYTF TRBV6-1 13 NA TRBJ1-2 many
TGCGCCAGCAGTGAGATGGAGCCCCAGCATTTT CASSEMEPQHF TRBV10-1 11 NA TRBJ1-5 many
TGTGCCAGCAGTCCACAGGGGTATAGCAATCAGCCCCAGCATTTT CASSPQGYSNQPQHF TRBV28 15 TRBD1 TRBJ1-5 many